This T cell receptor (beta chain) was identified during a study of regulatory T cells in long-lasting Graves disease. Sequencing libraries for TCR beta were prepared with iRepertoire HTBI primers and Arm-PCR of CDR3 regions. TCRdb fed the multiplex PCR reads into MiXCR, producing one record per CDR3 protein. The table records over 450,000 distinct CDR3 sequences, around 13% of them present only once. This clonotype was detected ten times or more. This sample's time point: newly diagnosed GD, antithyroid drugs for less than 3 months. PBMCs were the source of the RNA used for TCR sequencing. Per the germline V gene, CDR1 is SGHTA and CDR2 is FQGNSA. Trimming shortened V by 3 bases and J by 4 bases, and 12 bases separated the two germline ends. The CDR3 totals 14 residues. The same sample was also used in a study of T cells in Graves' hyperthyroidism and ophthalmopathy.

The receptor was derived from a woman aged 25 to 39 with Graves disease. The sample in question was peripheral blood mononuclear cells (PBMCs), obtained at new diagnosis, from a patient treated with antithyroid drugs. The chain uses TRBV7-2 and TRBJ1-1; D possibly corresponds to TRBD1 (5 bases). The CDR3 spells CASSLEQVITEAFF. The CDR3 DNA reads TGTGCCAGCAGCTTGGAACAGGTGATCACTGAAGCTTTCTTT.